The T cell receptor beta chain under discussion was sequenced for a study of T cell therapy after organ transplantation. Time point given: 20-29 weeks after completion of therapy. Data came from immunoSEQ multiplex PCR; TCRdb stores just in-frame clones and leaves some out. Of 20,000 to 25,000 clones in the sample, roughly 84% were seen once. V lost 3 bases and J lost 6, with 16 bases in between. This CDR3 has 15 residues. CDR1 and CDR2 from the germline V gene are PRHDT and FYEKMQ (reference sequence). To note about this clone: Its antigen is undetermined.

Sequenced here: CD8+ T cells from blood, sampled after autologous CMV-specific T cell therapy. This chain joins TRBV13 and TRBJ2-3; D may be TRBD2 (6 bases). The sequence was collected from a human patient who had received a solid organ transplant and had CMV disease. Some T cells may be graft donor cells. CDR3: CASSFSRRAGDTQYF. The CDR3 DNA is TGTGCCAGCAGCTTCTCCAGGAGGGCAGGGGATACGCAGTATTTT.